This TCR beta chain was sequenced in a study of Graves' ophthalmopathy and Graves' hyperthyroidism (dated by TCRdb to the late 2010s). Study-level background: Hyperthyroidism was considered stable if no progression to ophthalmopathy occurred within 18 months of follow-up. Following sample collection, hyperthyroidism patients were given methimazole at a starting dose of 30 mg daily, and ophthalmopathy patients were given high-dose intravenous methylprednisolone. In five or six hyperthyroidism patients, the T-cell repertoire of thyroid tissue was compared with the T-cell repertoire of blood. TCR beta repertoire signatures were used to distinguish Graves' ophthalmopathy from Graves' hyperthyroidism and to predict progression to ophthalmopathy. For independent validation, a separate cohort was made up of around 19 hyperthyroidism patients plus 17 patients who later progressed from hyperthyroidism to ophthalmopathy. A discovery set of 95 to 100 patients (under 45 ophthalmopathy, 60 or so stable hyperthyroidism) was enrolled to explore V-J signatures distinguishing ophthalmopathy from hyperthyroidism. In total, around 130 blood samples were TCR-sequenced: approximately 40 ophthalmopathy, under 80 hyperthyroidism and roughly 17 hyperthyroidism-to-ophthalmopathy patients. Findings and caveats that apply to the study as a whole: The 13-signature model separated ophthalmopathy from stable hyperthyroidism with 85% to 90% sensitivity and just under 84% specificity in cross-validation, and 80%/75% in the test set. In validation, the model predicted ophthalmopathy progression with 70.59% sensitivity and roughly 72% specificity; approximately 12 predicted patients were CT-confirmed with GO in a median of about 7.1 months. Among expanded thyroid clonotypes with frequency above 0.001, most also showed up in blood, which suggests that blood repertoires may reflect the thyroid immune response. Sample size was not predetermined statistically, and investigators were not blinded to group allocation.

There are a few counts of this clonotype. Its antigen specificity is not known. No much larger clonotype is one base removed from it; base qualities were not supplied. For repertoire sequencing, the TCR beta CDR3 regions were amplified from RNA transcripts. HTBI primers and the Qiagen OneStep RT-PCR kit were used in a first-round RT-PCR, which was followed by a second-round multiplex PCR, size selection and purification. Sequencing of the libraries was carried out on an Illumina HiSeq2000 in paired-end mode with 100 bp reads. In the authors' own workflow: SOAPnuke was used for read processing, and reads with adapters, uncalled bases, a mean Phred below 15, or no exact constant-primer or identifier match were discarded. COPE v1.2.5 was used to merge the high-quality paired reads. Each unique nucleotide sequence was defined as a clonotype, and clonotypes were aligned to IMGT TRB V, D and J references with MiTCR v1.1. Analysis was restricted to V-J combinations with a frequency above 0.0001, which covered 99% to 99.2% of repertoires. For each V-J combination, a TCR clonal expansion and chaos score was defined as F50 clonal expansion divided by the chaos observed in the TCRdist matrix. Features were reduced by Welch's t-statistics and random forest to around 13 V-J combinations, which fed a naive Bayes classifier. The Morisita-Horn index was used to measure how similar the thyroid and blood repertoires were. In TCRdb, the public reads were trimmed at Q25 with fastp and aligned with MiXCR, with productive beta chains retained. Every distinct CDR3 protein forms one entry, paired with its most common genes and DNA. These V and J calls derive from TCRdb rather than the authors' analysis. In all, the sample holds over a million distinct CDR3 sequences, and 35% to 40% of those were seen once. The top ten hold more than 9.5% of the sample.

Taken from the germline V gene, the CDR1 and CDR2 loops are MNHEY and SVGAGI. Trimming removed 1 base from V and 3 bases from J, leaving 7 bases between the germline ends. The cysteine opens and the phenylalanine closes a CDR3 of 13 amino acids. Solely the CDR3 DNA is kept, with 39 bases framed from the first base. Patients with hyperthyroidism were aged 18 to 65 years, had been newly diagnosed, and had a disease duration of less than 2 months. Patients were excluded if they had other autoimmune diseases, uncontrolled infections, pregnancy or lactation. Diagnosis was based on clinical symptoms, serum thyroxine, TRAb, thyroid ultrasound and orbital computed tomography. Trizol reagent was used to extract the total RNA, and its quality was then checked on an Agilent 2100 Bioanalyzer.

The clonotype originates from an adult man with Graves' hyperthyroidism. Input material: peripheral blood or thyroid tissue (not recorded which). The V and J segments used are TRBV6-5 and TRBJ2-7, and the D gene may be TRBD2, 6 bases matching. The DNA sequence follows: TGTGCCAGCAGTTACTTCGGGGGCTACGAGCAGTACTTC. Its translation is CASSYFGGYEQYF.